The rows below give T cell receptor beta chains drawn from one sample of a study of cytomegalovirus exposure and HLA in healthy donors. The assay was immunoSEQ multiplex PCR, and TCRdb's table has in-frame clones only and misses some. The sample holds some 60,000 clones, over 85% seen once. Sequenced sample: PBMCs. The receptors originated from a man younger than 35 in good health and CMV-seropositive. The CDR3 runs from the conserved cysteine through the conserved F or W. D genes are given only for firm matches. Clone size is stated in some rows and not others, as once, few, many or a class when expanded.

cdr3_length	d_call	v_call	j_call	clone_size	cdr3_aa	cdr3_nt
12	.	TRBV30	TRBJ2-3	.	CAWRKDIDTQYF	TGTGCCTGGAGAAAGGACATAGATACGCAGTATTTT
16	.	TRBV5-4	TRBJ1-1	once	CASSLGGAGLNTEAFF	TGTGCCAGCAGCCTCGGGGGAGCAGGCTTGAACACTGAAGCTTTCTTT
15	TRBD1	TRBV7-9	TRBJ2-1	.	CASSLETGSYNEQFF	TGTGCCAGCAGCTTAGAGACAGGGTCCTACAATGAGCAGTTCTTC
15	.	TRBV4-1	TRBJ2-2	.	CASSQATGRAGELFF	TGCGCCAGCAGCCAAGCTACAGGGCGGGCCGGGGAGCTGTTTTTT
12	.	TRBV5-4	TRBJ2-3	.	CASSRYTDTQYF	TGTGCCAGCAGCCGGTACACAGATACGCAGTATTTT
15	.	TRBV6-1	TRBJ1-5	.	CASKRDSLILQPQHF	TGTGCCAGCAAGCGCGACAGTCTCATTCTTCAGCCCCAGCATTTT
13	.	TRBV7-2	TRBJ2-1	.	CASGRRLRDEQFF	TGTGCCAGCGGTCGGCGGTTACGCGATGAGCAGTTCTTC
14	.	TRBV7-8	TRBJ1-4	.	CASSLGVGGEKLFF	TGTGCCAGCAGCTTAGGGGTAGGGGGAGAAAAACTGTTTTTT
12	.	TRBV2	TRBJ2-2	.	CASLGNTGELFF	TGTGCCAGCCTCGGGAACACCGGGGAGCTGTTTTTT
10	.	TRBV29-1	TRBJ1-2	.	CSVAGGGYTF	TGCAGCGTAGCCGGGGGGGGCTACACCTTC
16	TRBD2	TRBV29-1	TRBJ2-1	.	CSVVGGLAGSNNEQFF	TGCAGCGTTGTGGGGGGTCTAGCGGGAAGTAACAATGAGCAGTTCTTC
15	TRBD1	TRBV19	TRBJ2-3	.	CASSIIQGATDTQYF	TGTGCCAGTAGTATTATTCAGGGGGCCACAGATACGCAGTATTTT
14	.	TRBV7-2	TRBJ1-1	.	CASSYAGAVTEAFF	TGTGCCAGCAGCTACGCGGGGGCTGTTACTGAAGCTTTCTTT
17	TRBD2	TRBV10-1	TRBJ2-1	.	CASSESRRASGYNEQFF	TGCGCCAGCAGTGAGAGTCGACGGGCTAGCGGGTACAATGAGCAGTTCTTC
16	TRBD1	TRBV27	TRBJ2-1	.	CASSLRTGVSYNEQFF	TGTGCCAGCAGTCTCCGGACAGGCGTATCCTACAATGAGCAGTTCTTC
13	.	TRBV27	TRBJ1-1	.	CASSLLARTEAFF	TGTGCCAGCAGTTTATTAGCTAGGACTGAAGCTTTCTTT
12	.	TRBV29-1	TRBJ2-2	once	CSSLSGDGELFF	TGCAGCTCATTATCAGGGGACGGGGAGCTGTTTTTT
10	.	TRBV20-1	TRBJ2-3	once	CSAGQSPQYF	TGCAGTGCTGGACAGTCACCGCAGTATTTT
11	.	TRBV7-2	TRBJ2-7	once	CASSFFDEQYF	TGTGCCAGCAGCTTTTTCGACGAGCAGTACTTC
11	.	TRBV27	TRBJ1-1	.	CASRGGTEAFF	TGTGCCAGCAGAGGGGGCACTGAAGCTTTCTTT
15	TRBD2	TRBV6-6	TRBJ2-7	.	CASSYRTSGNSEQYF	TGTGCCAGCAGTTACCGGACTAGCGGGAACTCCGAGCAGTACTTC
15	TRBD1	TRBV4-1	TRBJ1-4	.	CASSRGQGVNEKLFF	TGCGCCAGCAGCCGAGGACAGGGGGTAAATGAAAAACTGTTTTTT
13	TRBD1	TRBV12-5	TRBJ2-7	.	CASRGQNFYEQYF	TGTGCTAGCAGGGGACAGAATTTCTACGAGCAGTACTTC
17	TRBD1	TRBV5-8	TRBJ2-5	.	CASSWGQGDLGQETQYF	TGTGCCAGCAGCTGGGGACAGGGTGATTTAGGCCAAGAGACCCAGTACTTC
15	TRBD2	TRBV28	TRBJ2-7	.	CASKQPGTSVYEQYF	TGTGCCAGCAAACAACCCGGGACTAGCGTCTACGAGCAGTACTTC
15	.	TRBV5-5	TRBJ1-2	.	CASSLSPQQAYGYTF	TGTGCCAGCAGCTTAAGTCCCCAACAGGCCTATGGCTACACCTTC
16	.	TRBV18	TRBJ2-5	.	CASSPLYDEGSETQYF	TGTGCCAGCTCACCACTATATGATGAGGGAAGTGAGACCCAGTACTTC
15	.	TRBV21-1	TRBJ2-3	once	CASSKLRESTDTQYF	TGTGCCAGCAGCAAACTCCGAGAGAGCACAGATACGCAGTATTTT
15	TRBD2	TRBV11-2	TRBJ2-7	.	CASSPPAAGIYEQYF	TGTGCCAGCAGCCCCCCTGCAGCGGGGATCTACGAGCAGTACTTC
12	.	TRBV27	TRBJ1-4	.	CASSLIGEKLFF	TGTGCCAGCAGTTTGATTGGCGAAAAACTGTTTTTT
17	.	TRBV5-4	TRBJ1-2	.	CASSLDWTDPAHYGYTF	TGTGCCAGCAGCTTGGATTGGACAGATCCAGCTCACTATGGCTACACCTTC
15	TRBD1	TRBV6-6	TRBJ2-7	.	CASSYDRGRPYEQYF	TGTGCCAGCAGTTACGACAGGGGGCGGCCCTACGAGCAGTACTTC
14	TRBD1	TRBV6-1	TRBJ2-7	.	CAAHGTGYSYEQYF	TGTGCCGCCCATGGGACAGGATACTCCTACGAGCAGTACTTC
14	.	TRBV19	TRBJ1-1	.	CASSPRQWNTEAFF	TGTGCCAGTAGTCCCCGACAGTGGAACACTGAAGCTTTCTTT
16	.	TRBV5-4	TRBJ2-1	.	CASTGGGTASYNEQFF	TGTGCCAGCACCGGGGGGGGGACAGCCTCCTACAATGAGCAGTTCTTC
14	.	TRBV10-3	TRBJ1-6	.	CAISEGQNNSPLHF	TGTGCCATCAGTGAGGGACAGAATAATTCACCCCTCCACTTT
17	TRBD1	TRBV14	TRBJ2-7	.	CASSQDGTGGYLYEQYF	TGTGCCAGCAGCCAAGATGGGACAGGGGGTTACCTTTACGAGCAGTACTTC
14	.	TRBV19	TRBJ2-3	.	CASSIQSSTDTQYF	TGTGCCAGTAGTATCCAGTCTAGCACAGATACGCAGTATTTT
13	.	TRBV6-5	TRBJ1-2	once	CASSPDLSRGYTF	TGTGCCAGCAGTCCGGATCTGTCGCGGGGCTACACCTTC
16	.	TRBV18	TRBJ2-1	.	CASSPTGGIEAYEQFF	TGTGCCAGCTCACCCACAGGCGGCATCGAAGCCTATGAGCAGTTCTTC
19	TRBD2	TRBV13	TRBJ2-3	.	CASSLAGLAGGRYTDTQYF	TGTGCCAGCAGCTTAGCCGGACTAGCGGGGGGGCGATACACAGATACGCAGTATTTT